This TCR beta chain was observed in a study of CD8+CD57+ T cells in acquired aplastic anemia. Profiles of TCR beta VDJ and CDR3 were generated from a genomic DNA template. TCRdb used MiXCR to reprocess the reads, holding one entry per CDR3 protein. This table holds about 240,000 distinct CDR3 sequences, approximately 45% found once. Previously, flow cytometry had revealed CD8+CD57+ cell expansion in the patients chosen for sequencing. In all patients, the disease was severe acquired aplastic anemia. Ten or more counts support this clonotype. V gave up 3 bases and J gave up 6 bases, with 12 bases separating them. From germline, CDR1 is MGHDK and CDR2 SYGVNS. The CDR3 sequence is 14 residues long.

This receptor was identified in a human donor with aplastic anemia. This chain uses TRBV25-1 with TRBJ1-5, with TRBD1 as a possible D gene (5 bases). Sequenced material: sorted CD4+, CD8+, or CD8+CD57+ T cells (not recorded which) from PBMCs. CDR3 nucleotide sequence: TGTGCCAGCAGTGATCAGGGAGAGCGTCAGCCCCAGCATTTT. Translated: CASSDQGERQPQHF. Supplemented by reference TRBV25-1 and TRBJ1-5, the full variable domain reads EADIYQTPRYLVIGTGKKITLECSQTMGHDKMYWYQQDPGMELHLIHYSYGVNSTEKGDLSSESTVSRIRTEHFPLTLESARPSHTSQYLCASSDQGERQPQHFGDGTRLSIL.